A selection of T cell receptor beta chains follows, all from one sample in a study of blood T cell repertoires in COVID-19. Clones were sequenced by immunoSEQ multiplex PCR, and TCRdb holds only the in-frame ones, with some missing. There are approximately 250,000 clones in the sample; approximately 89% occur only once, and about 8.8% lies in the top ten. Input material: peripheral blood. The receptors stem from a man aged 35 to 55 with active or convalescent COVID-19. Both conserved end residues are part of each CDR3. Fields, in order: CDR3 protein, CDR3 DNA, V gene, J gene, clone size, D gene. A D gene is named only where the DNA matches it firmly. A row's size may be missing; if present it is once, few, many or a size class.

CASSGQGRSYEQYF	TGTGCCAGCAGCGGACAGGGAAGATCGTACGAGCAGTACTTC	TRBV7-6	TRBJ2-7	NA	TRBD1
CASSLATYGYGYTF	TGTGCCAGCAGCTTAGCGACATACGGTTATGGCTACACCTTC	TRBV7-2	TRBJ1-2	NA	NA
CASSLGQAGNQPQHF	TGTGCCAGCAGCTTGGGACAGGCGGGCAATCAGCCCCAGCATTTT	TRBV5-5	TRBJ1-5	NA	NA
CATRGGSNQPQHF	TGTGCCACGCGGGGGGGCAGCAATCAGCCCCAGCATTTT	TRBV24-1	TRBJ1-5	NA	NA
CASSITSAYNEQFF	TGTGCCAGTAGTATTACTAGCGCTTACAATGAGCAGTTCTTC	TRBV19	TRBJ2-1	NA	TRBD2
CASSFKASYNSPLHF	TGTGCCAGCAGCTTCAAAGCCTCCTATAATTCACCCCTCCACTTT	TRBV5-6	TRBJ1-6	once	NA
CASSRNRLAGASYSYEQYF	TGTGCCAGCTCTCGGAACCGGCTAGCGGGGGCCTCGTATTCCTACGAGCAGTACTTC	TRBV18	TRBJ2-7	NA	TRBD2
CASSLVAGGDEQFF	TGCGCCAGCAGCTTGGTGGCAGGGGGCGATGAGCAGTTCTTC	TRBV5-1	TRBJ2-1	NA	TRBD1
CASTPGNTNEKLFF	TGTGCCAGTACCCCCGGGAACACTAATGAAAAACTGTTTTTT	TRBV19	TRBJ1-4	NA	NA
CASSIQEPYNSPLHF	TGCGCCAGCAGCATACAGGAACCTTATAATTCACCCCTCCACTTT	TRBV5-1	TRBJ1-6	NA	NA
CATSDTGEGYTF	TGTGCCACCAGTGACACAGGGGAAGGCTACACCTTC	TRBV24-1	TRBJ1-2	NA	TRBD1
CASTSGATNEKLFF	TGTGCCAGCACCTCCGGGGCAACTAATGAAAAACTGTTTTTT	TRBV27	TRBJ1-4	NA	NA
CASSSGLDYGYTF	TGCGCCAGCAGCTCCGGACTGGACTATGGCTACACCTTC	TRBV10-2	TRBJ1-2	NA	NA
CASSKAGGPLTDTQYF	TGCGCCAGCAGTAAGGCGGGGGGGCCTTTGACAGATACGCAGTATTTT	TRBV10-1	TRBJ2-3	NA	TRBD2
CASKGATEQYF	TGCGCCAGCAAGGGGGCGACCGAGCAGTACTTC	TRBV5-1	TRBJ2-7	few	TRBD1
CASSQAPNYEQYF	TGTGCCAGCAGCCAAGCCCCTAACTACGAGCAGTACTTC	TRBV3-1/TRBV3-2	TRBJ2-7	NA	NA
CASSPLEAQPEQYF	TGTGCCAGCAGCCCCCTCGAGGCCCAGCCCGAGCAGTACTTC	TRBV7-8	TRBJ2-7	NA	NA
CASRSRERSSPLHF	TGTGCCAGCAGATCTCGGGAAAGAAGTTCACCCCTCCACTTT	TRBV6-5	TRBJ1-6	NA	NA
CASSPGSTANEKLFF	TGTGCCAGCAGCCCTGGGAGCACAGCTAATGAAAAACTGTTTTTT	TRBV11-3	TRBJ1-4	NA	NA
CASSQGQYNEQFF	TGTGCCAGCAGCCAGGGACAGTACAATGAGCAGTTCTTC	TRBV3-1/TRBV3-2	TRBJ2-1	NA	TRBD1
CAGSGPAFNEKLFF	TGTGCCGGATCTGGGCCAGCCTTTAATGAAAAACTGTTTTTT	TRBV28	TRBJ1-4	NA	NA
CASSFTGSRNTIYF	TGTGCCAGCAGCTTTACAGGTTCACGAAACACCATATATTTT	TRBV5-6	TRBJ1-3	NA	NA
CASIRTSGGISSYNEQFF	TGTGCCAGCATCCGTACTAGCGGGGGGATCAGCTCCTACAATGAGCAGTTCTTC	TRBV7-9	TRBJ2-1	NA	TRBD2
CASSLVGARKLFF	TGTGCCAGCAGCTTAGTTGGGGCAAGGAAACTGTTTTTT	TRBV7-2	TRBJ1-4	NA	NA
CASTPTGSGNTIYF	TGTGCCAGCACCCCGACAGGATCTGGAAACACCATATATTTT	TRBV3-1/TRBV3-2	TRBJ1-3	NA	NA
CASSLDPSGGAGGYEQYF	TGTGCCAGCAGCTTGGATCCTAGCGGGGGGGCGGGGGGCTACGAGCAGTACTTC	TRBV5-4	TRBJ2-7	once	TRBD2
CSGSRSRVNTEAFF	TGCAGCGGGTCCCGTTCCAGGGTGAACACTGAAGCTTTCTTT	TRBV29-1	TRBJ1-1	NA	NA
CASSEPPGLVDNEQFF	TGTGCCAGCAGTGAACCTCCAGGGTTAGTGGACAATGAGCAGTTCTTC	TRBV6-1	TRBJ2-1	NA	NA
CASSFDRSSYNEQFF	TGTGCCAGCAGTTTCGACAGGAGCTCCTACAATGAGCAGTTCTTC	TRBV27	TRBJ2-1	NA	NA
CASSQAQGASYTF	TGCGCCAGCAGCCAAGCTCAGGGGGCTAGCTACACCTTC	TRBV4-1	TRBJ1-2	NA	TRBD1
CASSDRGSGNTIYF	TGCGCCAGCAGTGATCGGGGCTCTGGAAACACCATATATTTT	TRBV10-1	TRBJ1-3	NA	NA
CASRFGTSQETQYF	TGTGCCAGCAGGTTCGGGACTAGCCAAGAGACCCAGTACTTC	TRBV13	TRBJ2-5	NA	TRBD2
CASSLAQGPTGELFF	TGCGCCAGCAGCTTGGCCCAGGGGCCTACCGGGGAGCTGTTTTTT	TRBV5-1	TRBJ2-2	NA	NA
CASRSRDNWTGELFF	TGTGCCAGCAGGTCCCGGGACAATTGGACCGGGGAGCTGTTTTTT	TRBV6-7	TRBJ2-2	NA	NA
CASSGGAMDRDSSPLHF	TGTGCCAGCAGCGGGGGGGCCATGGACAGGGACAGTTCACCCCTCCACTTT	TRBV9	TRBJ1-6	NA	TRBD1
CASSFRDSYGYTF	TGTGCCAGCAGTTTTAGGGACAGCTATGGCTACACCTTC	TRBV12-3/TRBV12-4	TRBJ1-2	NA	TRBD1
CATSSREGQNTGELFF	TGTGCCACCAGCTCTCGCGAGGGACAGAACACCGGGGAGCTGTTTTTT	TRBV15	TRBJ2-2	NA	NA
CATSDAWLAGQTDTQYF	TGTGCCACCAGTGATGCATGGCTAGCGGGGCAAACAGATACGCAGTATTTT	TRBV24-1	TRBJ2-3	once	TRBD2
CASGQGEYYEQYF	TGTGCCAGCGGACAAGGGGAATACTACGAGCAGTACTTC	TRBV28	TRBJ2-7	NA	NA
CASSFFNPLVTDTQYF	TGTGCCAGCAGCTTTTTTAACCCATTAGTCACAGATACGCAGTATTTT	TRBV5-6	TRBJ2-3	NA	NA
CASSEPYSATNEKLFF	TGTGCCAGCAGTGAACCATACAGTGCAACTAATGAAAAACTGTTTTTT	TRBV25-1	TRBJ1-4	NA	NA